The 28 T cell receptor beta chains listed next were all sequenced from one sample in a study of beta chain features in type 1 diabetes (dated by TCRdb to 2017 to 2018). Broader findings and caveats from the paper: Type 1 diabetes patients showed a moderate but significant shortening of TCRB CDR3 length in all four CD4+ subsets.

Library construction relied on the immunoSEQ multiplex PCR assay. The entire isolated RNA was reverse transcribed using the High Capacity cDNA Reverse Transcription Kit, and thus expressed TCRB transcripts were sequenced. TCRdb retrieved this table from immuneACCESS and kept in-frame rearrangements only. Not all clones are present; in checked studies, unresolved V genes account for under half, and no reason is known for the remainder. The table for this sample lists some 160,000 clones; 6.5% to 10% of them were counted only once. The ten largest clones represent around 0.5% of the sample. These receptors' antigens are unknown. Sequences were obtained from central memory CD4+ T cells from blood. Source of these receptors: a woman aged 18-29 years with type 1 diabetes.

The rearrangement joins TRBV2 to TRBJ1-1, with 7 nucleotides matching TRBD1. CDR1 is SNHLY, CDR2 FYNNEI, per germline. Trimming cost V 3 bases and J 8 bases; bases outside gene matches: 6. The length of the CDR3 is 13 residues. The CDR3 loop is CASSDGDSPEAFF. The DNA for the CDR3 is TGTGCCAGCAGTGATGGGGACAGCCCCGAAGCTTTCTTT.

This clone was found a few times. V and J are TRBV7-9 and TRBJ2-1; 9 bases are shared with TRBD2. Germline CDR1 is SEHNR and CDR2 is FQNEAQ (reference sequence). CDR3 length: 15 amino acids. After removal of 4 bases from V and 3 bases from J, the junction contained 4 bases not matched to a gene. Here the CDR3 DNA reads TGTGCCAGCAGCTCGACTAGCGGAAACTACAATGAGCAGTTCTTC. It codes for CASSSTSGNYNEQFF.

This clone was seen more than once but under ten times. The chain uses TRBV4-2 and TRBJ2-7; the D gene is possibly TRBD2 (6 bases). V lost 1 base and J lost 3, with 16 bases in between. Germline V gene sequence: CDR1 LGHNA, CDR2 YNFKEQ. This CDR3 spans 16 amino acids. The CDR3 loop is CASSQGGESPLYEQYF. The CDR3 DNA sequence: TGTGCCAGCAGCCAAGGCGGGGAGTCCCCCCTCTACGAGCAGTACTTC.

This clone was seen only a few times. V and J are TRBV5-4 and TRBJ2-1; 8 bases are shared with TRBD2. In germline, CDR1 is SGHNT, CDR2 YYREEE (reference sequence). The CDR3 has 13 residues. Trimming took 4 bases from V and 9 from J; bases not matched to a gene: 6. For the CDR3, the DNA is TGTGCCAGCAGCCCCGAAGCGGGGGTTGAGCAGTTCTTC. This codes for CASSPEAGVEQFF.

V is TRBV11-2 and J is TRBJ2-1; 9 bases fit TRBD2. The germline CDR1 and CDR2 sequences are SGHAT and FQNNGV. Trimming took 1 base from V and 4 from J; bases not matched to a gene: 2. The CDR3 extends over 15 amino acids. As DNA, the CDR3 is TGTGCCAGCAGCTTAGGAGCGGGGGGATACAATGAGCAGTTCTTC. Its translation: CASSLGAGGYNEQFF.

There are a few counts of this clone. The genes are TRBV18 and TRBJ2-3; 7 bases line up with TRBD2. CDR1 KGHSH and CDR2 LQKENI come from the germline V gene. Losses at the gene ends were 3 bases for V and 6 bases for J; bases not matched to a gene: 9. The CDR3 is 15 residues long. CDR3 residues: CASSPMGGSRDTQYF. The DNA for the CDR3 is TGTGCCAGCTCACCGATGGGGGGGTCCCGGGATACGCAGTATTTT.

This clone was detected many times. CDR3 amino acids: CASGRQGSDEQYF. Written as DNA, the CDR3 is TGTGCCAGCGGGAGACAGGGGTCGGACGAGCAGTACTTC. The gene calls are TRBV5-4 and TRBJ2-7, with TRBD1 matching 8 bases. This CDR3 is 13 amino acids long. V shed 7 bases, J shed 5 bases, and the junction held 8 bases outside the gene matches. Germline lookup yields CDR1 SGHNT and CDR2 YYREEE (reference sequence). Full variable domain (outside the CDR3, taken from reference TRBV5-4 and TRBJ2-7): ETGVTQSPTHLIKTRGQQVTLRCSSQSGHNTVSWYQQALGQGPQFIFQYYREEENGRGNFPPRFSGLQFPNYSSELNVNALELDDSALYLCASGRQGSDEQYFGPGTRLTVT.

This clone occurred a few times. Here the CDR3 reads CASTFSGTTNEQFF. CDR3 sequence (DNA): TGTGCCAGCACCTTCTCCGGGACTACCAATGAGCAGTTCTTC. The chain has TRBV10-3 and TRBJ2-1; TRBD2 matches 7 bases. Germline V gene lookup returns CDR1 ENHRY and CDR2 SYGVKD. After removal of 10 bases from V and 6 bases from J, the junction contained 12 bases not matched to a gene. The CDR3 extends over 14 amino acids.

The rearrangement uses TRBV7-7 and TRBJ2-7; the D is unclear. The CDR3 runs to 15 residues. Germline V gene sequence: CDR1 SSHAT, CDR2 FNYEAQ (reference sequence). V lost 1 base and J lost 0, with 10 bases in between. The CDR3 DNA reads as TGTGCCAGCAGCTTAGGGCCAGGCCGCTCCTACGAGCAGTACTTC. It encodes CASSLGPGRSYEQYF.

The CDR3: CSVEGSGRNEQYF. The CDR3 DNA reads as TGCAGCGTTGAGGGTAGCGGGAGAAACGAGCAGTACTTC. The chain couples TRBV29-1 to TRBJ2-5; 9 bases align to TRBD2. The J call may be in error: the DNA end matches TRBJ2-7 better. There are 13 residues in the CDR3. The germline CDR1 and CDR2 sequences are SQVTM and ANQGSEA.

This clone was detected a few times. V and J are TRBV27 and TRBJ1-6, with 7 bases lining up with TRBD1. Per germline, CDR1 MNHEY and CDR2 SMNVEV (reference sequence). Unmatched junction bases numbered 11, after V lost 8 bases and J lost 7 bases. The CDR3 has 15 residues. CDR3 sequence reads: CASRDSSLGNSPLHF. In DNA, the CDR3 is TGTGCCAGCCGGGACAGCTCCTTGGGGAATTCACCCCTCCACTTT.

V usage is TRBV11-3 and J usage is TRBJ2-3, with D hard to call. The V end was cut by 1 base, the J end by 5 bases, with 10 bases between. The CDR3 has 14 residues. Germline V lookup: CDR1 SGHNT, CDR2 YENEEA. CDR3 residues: CASSLVSSEDTQYF. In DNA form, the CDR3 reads TGTGCCAGCAGCTTAGTGTCGAGCGAAGATACGCAGTATTTT.

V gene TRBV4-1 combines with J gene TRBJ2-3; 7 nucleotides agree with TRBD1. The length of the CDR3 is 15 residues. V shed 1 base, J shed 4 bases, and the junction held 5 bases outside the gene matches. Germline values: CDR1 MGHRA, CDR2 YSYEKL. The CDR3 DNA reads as TGCGCCAGCAGCCAAGGTAACAGGGGTGCAGATACGCAGTATTTT. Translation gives CASSQGNRGADTQYF.

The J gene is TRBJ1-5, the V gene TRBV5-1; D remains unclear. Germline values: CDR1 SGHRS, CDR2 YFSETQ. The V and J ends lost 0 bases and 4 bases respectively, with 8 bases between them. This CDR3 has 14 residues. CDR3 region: CASSLAAGNQPQHF. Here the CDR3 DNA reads TGCGCCAGCAGCTTGGCCGCGGGTAATCAGCCCCAGCATTTT.

The CDR3 reads CASGYRGGSTDTQYF. In DNA form, the CDR3 reads TGTGCTAGTGGTTACAGGGGAGGTAGCACAGATACGCAGTATTTT. V and J are TRBV12-5 and TRBJ2-3; D might be TRBD1 (7 bases). This CDR3 spans 15 amino acids. Germline V gene sequence: CDR1 LGHNT, CDR2 FRNRAP. With 4 bases removed from V and 0 bases from J, the gap between germline ends came to 11 bases.

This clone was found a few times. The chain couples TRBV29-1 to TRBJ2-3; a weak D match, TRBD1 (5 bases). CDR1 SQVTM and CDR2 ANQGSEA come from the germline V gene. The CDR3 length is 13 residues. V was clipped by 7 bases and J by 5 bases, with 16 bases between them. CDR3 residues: CSASKGNVDTQYF. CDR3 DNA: TGCAGCGCCTCCAAGGGGAACGTAGATACGCAGTATTTT.

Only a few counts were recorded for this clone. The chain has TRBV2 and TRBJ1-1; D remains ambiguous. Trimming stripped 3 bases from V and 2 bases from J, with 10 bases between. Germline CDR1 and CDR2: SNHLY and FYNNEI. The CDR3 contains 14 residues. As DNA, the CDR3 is TGTGCCAGCAGTGAGTGGCATCTTAACACTGAAGCTTTCTTT. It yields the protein CASSEWHLNTEAFF.

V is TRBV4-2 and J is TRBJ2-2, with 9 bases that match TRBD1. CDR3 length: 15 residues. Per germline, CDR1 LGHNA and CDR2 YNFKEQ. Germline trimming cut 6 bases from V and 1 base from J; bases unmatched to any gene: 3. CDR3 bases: TGTGCCAGCAGAAAGGACAGGGGGAACACCGGGGAGCTGTTTTTT. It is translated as CASRKDRGNTGELFF.

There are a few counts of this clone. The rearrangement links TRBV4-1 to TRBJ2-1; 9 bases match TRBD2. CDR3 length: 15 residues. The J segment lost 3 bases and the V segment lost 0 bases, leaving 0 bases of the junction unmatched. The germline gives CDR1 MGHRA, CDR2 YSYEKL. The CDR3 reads CASSQETSGYNEQFF. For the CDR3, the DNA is TGCGCCAGCAGCCAAGAGACTAGCGGCTACAATGAGCAGTTCTTC.

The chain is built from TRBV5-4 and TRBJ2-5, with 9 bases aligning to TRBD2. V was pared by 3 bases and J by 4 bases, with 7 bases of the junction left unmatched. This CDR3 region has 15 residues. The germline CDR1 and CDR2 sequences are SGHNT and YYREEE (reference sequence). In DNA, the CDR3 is TGTGCCAGCAGCTCCGCGGGGGGGCCGAGAGAGACCCAGTACTTC. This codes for CASSSAGGPRETQYF. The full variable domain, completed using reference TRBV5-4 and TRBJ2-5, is ETGVTQSPTHLIKTRGQQVTLRCSSQSGHNTVSWYQQALGQGPQFIFQYYREEENGRGNFPPRFSGLQFPNYSSELNVNALELDDSALYLCASSSAGGPRETQYFGPGTRLLVL.

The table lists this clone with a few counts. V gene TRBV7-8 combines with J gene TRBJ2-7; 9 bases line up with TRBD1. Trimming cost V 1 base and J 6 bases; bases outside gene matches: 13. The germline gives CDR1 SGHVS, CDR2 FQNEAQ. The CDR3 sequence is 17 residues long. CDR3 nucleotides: TGTGCCAGCAGCTTAGACCCAGCCGGGACAGGGTCGTCCGAGCAGTACTTC. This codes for CASSLDPAGTGSSEQYF.

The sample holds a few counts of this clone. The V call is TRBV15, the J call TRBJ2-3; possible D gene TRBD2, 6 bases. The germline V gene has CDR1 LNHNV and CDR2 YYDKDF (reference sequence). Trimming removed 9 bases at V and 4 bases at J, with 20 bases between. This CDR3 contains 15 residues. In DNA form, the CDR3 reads TGTGCCACAGGCCGTCAGGCGGGGATGGCAGATACGCAGTATTTT. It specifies CATGRQAGMADTQYF.

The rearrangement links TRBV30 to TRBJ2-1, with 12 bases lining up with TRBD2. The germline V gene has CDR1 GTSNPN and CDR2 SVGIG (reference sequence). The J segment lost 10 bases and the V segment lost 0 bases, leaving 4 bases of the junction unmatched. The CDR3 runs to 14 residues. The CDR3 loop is CAWSVLAGGEEQFF. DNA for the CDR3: TGTGCCTGGAGTGTACTAGCGGGAGGTGAAGAGCAGTTCTTC.

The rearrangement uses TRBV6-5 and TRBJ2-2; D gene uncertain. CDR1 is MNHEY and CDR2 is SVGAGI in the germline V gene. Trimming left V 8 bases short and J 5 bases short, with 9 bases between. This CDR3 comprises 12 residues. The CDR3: CASARDTGELFF. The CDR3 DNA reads TGTGCCAGCGCGAGAGATACCGGGGAGCTGTTTTTT.

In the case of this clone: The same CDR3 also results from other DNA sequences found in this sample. For the CDR3, the DNA is TGTGCCAGCAGCTTATTGGCGGGAGACACTGAAGCTTTCTTT. This translates into CASSLLAGDTEAFF. The chain combines TRBV7-9 with TRBJ1-1; D is undetermined. Germline CDR1 and CDR2: SEHNR and FQNEAQ (reference sequence). The CDR3 is 14 amino acids. Trimming pared 2 bases from V and 3 bases from J, leaving 10 bases between. Using reference TRBV7-9 and TRBJ1-1 for the parts outside the CDR3, the full variable domain is DTGVSQNPRHKITKRGQNVTFRCDPISEHNRLYWYRQTLGQGPEFLTYFQNEAQLEKSRLLSDRFSAERPKGSFSTLEIQRTEQGDSAMYLCASSLLAGDTEAFFGQGTRLTVV.

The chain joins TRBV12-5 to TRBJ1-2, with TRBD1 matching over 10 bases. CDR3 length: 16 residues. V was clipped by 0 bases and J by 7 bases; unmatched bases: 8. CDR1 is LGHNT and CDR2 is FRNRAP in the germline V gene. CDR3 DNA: TGTGCTAGTGGTTTGGTACCGGGACAGGGGCTGAGTGGCTACACCTTC. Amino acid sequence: CASGLVPGQGLSGYTF.

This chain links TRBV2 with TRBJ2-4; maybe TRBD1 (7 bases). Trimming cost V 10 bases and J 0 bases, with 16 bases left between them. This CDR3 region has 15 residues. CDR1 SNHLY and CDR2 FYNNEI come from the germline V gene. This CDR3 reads CAIRGAELAKNIQYF. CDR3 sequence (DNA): TGTGCCATCAGGGGGGCGGAACTAGCCAAAAACATTCAGTACTTC.

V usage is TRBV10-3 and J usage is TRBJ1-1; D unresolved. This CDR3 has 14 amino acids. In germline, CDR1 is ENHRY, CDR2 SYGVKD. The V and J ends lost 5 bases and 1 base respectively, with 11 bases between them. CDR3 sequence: CAISQTQENTEAFF. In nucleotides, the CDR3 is TGTGCCATCAGTCAGACCCAGGAGAACACTGAAGCTTTCTTT.